The 3 T cell receptor beta chains in this list originate from one sample, sequenced in a study of T cell clonality in common variable immunodeficiency. Overall study findings and caveats: Common variable immunodeficiency TCR beta sequences reportedly had fewer deletions and N-nucleotide insertions.

These TCRs' antigens remain unknown. Assay used: immunoSEQ multiplex PCR; TCRdb lists only in-frame clones, some missing. Observed in the sample are tens of thousands of clones, none of them singletons. Source material: peripheral blood mononuclear cells. Source of these receptors: a human donor with common variable immunodeficiency.

This chain's CDR3 is CASSPGQGSAETQYF. Incomplete CDR3 DNA: TGTGCCAGCAGCCCGGGACAGGGGTCTGCAGAGACC. The chain carries TRBV5-5 and TRBJ2-5, with TRBD1 identical over 10 bases. The CDR3 goes on 3 residues after the read ends, and that part is filled in from the germline J gene. Germline CDR1 and CDR2: SGHKS and YYEKEE (reference sequence). V gave up 4 bases and J gave up 4 bases; unmatched junction bases: 7. The CDR3 has 15 residues. The full variable domain, completed using reference TRBV5-5 and TRBJ2-5, is DAGVTQSPTHLIKTRGQQVTLRCSPISGHKSVSWYQQVLGQGPQFIFQYYEKEERGRGNFPDRFSARQFPNYSSELNVNALLLGDSALYLCASSPGQGSAETQYFGPGTRLLVL.

In this sample, this clone turned up a few times. Coverage ceases 3 residues before the CDR3 finishes, and the germline J gene fills in the end. The chain combines TRBV6-1 with TRBJ2-3, with 7 bases lining up with TRBD1. The germline V gene encodes CDR1 MNHNS and CDR2 SASEGT. This CDR3 contains 15 residues. The trim removed 1 base at V and 6 bases at J, leaving 7 bases unmatched. The CDR3 spells CASSEDGTVRDTQYF. CDR3 bases read: TGTGCCAGCAGTGAAGACGGGACAGTTCGGGATACG.

Worth noting for this clone: The read terminates 3 residues before the CDR3 end, so the remaining end is supplied by the germline J gene. The J gene is TRBJ1-1, the V gene TRBV19; D is perhaps TRBD1 (6 bases). This CDR3 comprises 14 residues. Trimming left V 2 bases short and J 6 bases short, with 13 bases between. Looked up from germline, CDR1 is LNHDA and CDR2 is SQIVND (reference sequence). The DNA read from the CDR3 is TGTGCCAGTAGTATACGGACAGCGAGCGCTGAA. This translates into CASSIRTASAE. The CDR3 reads in full as CASSIRTASAEAFF.